What follows is one T cell receptor (beta chain) and its context. This sample stems from a study of blood T cell repertoires in COVID-19. As for the study in general: Sources were T cells, B-cell-depleted T cells, or PBMCs; the material itself was cDNA or gDNA.

Source study methods: Scientists estimated how many nucleated cells there were by amplifying reference gene primers. TCRdb keeps only in-frame clones here, not all; method: immunoSEQ multiplex PCR. V and J calls plus clone size are reproduced from that table; the DNA served to infer D and trimming. Here the sample spans approximately 90,000 clones, 88% being singletons. The CDR3 sequence is 11 residues long. V lost 3 bases and J lost 9, with 6 bases in between. CDR1 KGHSH and CDR2 LQKENI come from the germline V gene. Sequenced material: peripheral blood. V gene TRBV18 combines with J gene TRBJ2-1; possibly TRBD1 for D (6 bases). The receptor was isolated from a man between 60 and 70 years old with acute or convalescent COVID-19. CDR3 sequence (DNA): TGTGCCAGCTCACCGGACAGTGAGCAGTTCTTC. Its protein is CASSPDSEQFF.